This T cell receptor beta chain came from a study of PD-L1 blockade in urothelial cancer. On the study more broadly: Analyzed time points were 3 weeks (second dose) and 6 weeks after therapy began. Study conclusions and caveats: Those with durable benefit had larger increases in tumor-associated blood clones at 3 weeks.

Time point given: peripheral blood 6 weeks after treatment start. Per-patient samples, pretreatment and on-treatment, numbered 1 to 8. TCRdb's copy holds only in-frame clones and misses some; the assay was immunoSEQ multiplex PCR. The table has tens of thousands of clones, under 85% seen once. Worth noting for this clone: Its antigen remains unknown.

This CDR3 has 16 amino acids. Losses at the gene ends were 4 bases for V and 1 base for J; bases not matched to a gene: 6. Per germline, CDR1 LGHNA and CDR2 YSLEER. The source is a man in his fifties or sixties with urothelial cancer. Sequencing used PBMCs, obtained around atezolizumab (anti-PD-L1) treatment. J is TRBJ2-3 and V is TRBV4-3; 9 nucleotides line up with TRBD1. CDR3 sequence (DNA): TGCGCCAGCAGCCCCGGGACAGGGTTTGGCACAGATACGCAGTATTTT. Its protein is CASSPGTGFGTDTQYF.